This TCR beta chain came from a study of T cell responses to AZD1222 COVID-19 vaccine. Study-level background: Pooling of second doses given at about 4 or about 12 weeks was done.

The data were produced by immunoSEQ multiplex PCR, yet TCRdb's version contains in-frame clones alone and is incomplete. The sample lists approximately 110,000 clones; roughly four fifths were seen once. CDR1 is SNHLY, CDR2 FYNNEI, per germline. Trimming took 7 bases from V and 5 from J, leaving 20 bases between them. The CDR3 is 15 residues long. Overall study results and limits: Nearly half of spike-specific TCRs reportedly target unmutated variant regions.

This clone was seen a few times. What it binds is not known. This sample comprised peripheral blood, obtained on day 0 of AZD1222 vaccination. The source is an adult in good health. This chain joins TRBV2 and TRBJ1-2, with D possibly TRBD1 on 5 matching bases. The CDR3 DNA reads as TGTGCCAGCACGCTTCGGGATGGGGACTTTTATGGCTACACCTTC. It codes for CASTLRDGDFYGYTF. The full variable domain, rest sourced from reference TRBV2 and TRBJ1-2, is EPEVTQTPSHQVTQMGQEVILRCVPISNHLYFYWYRQILGQKVEFLVSFYNNEISEKSEIFDDQFSVERPDGSNFTLKIRSTKLEDSAMYFCASTLRDGDFYGYTFGSGTRLTVV.